A single sample is the source of the 27 T cell receptor beta chains below, sequenced in a study of CD8 T cells in Susac syndrome. A quantity of about 0.5 to 1 ug RNA underwent reverse transcription using random hexamers. TCRdb passed the immunoSEQ multiplex PCR reads through MiXCR, listing each CDR3 protein once. The sample contains about 250,000 distinct CDR3 sequences, just under 95% of which appear only once. Sequenced material: CD4+ T cells from PBMCs. These receptor sequences come from a human donor with multiple sclerosis.

The chain is built from TRBV29-1 and TRBJ2-2; 7 bases match TRBD1. Germline lookup yields CDR1 SQVTM and CDR2 ANQGSEA. With V trimmed by 7 bases and J by 6 bases, 5 bases remained unmatched. This CDR3 contains 12 residues. The CDR3 DNA reads TGCAGCGCCGGGACAGCGGCCGGGGAGCTGTTTTTT. Translated: CSAGTAAGELFF.

The chain uses TRBV7-2 and TRBJ2-3; tentatively, D is TRBD2 (6 bases). The CDR3 has 15 residues. V lost 0 bases, J lost 2 bases, and 9 bases lay in between. The germline gives CDR1 SGHTA, CDR2 FQGNSA. The CDR3 protein is CASSLASGNTDTQYF. In DNA form, the CDR3 reads TGTGCCAGCAGCTTAGCTAGCGGAAACACAGATACGCAGTATTTT.

This chain connects TRBV12-3 or TRBV12-4 to TRBJ2-2, with no clear D. Trimming cost V 5 bases and J 8 bases, with 15 bases left between them. The CDR3 has 14 amino acids. The CDR3 spells CASSRLGNRGELFF. CDR3 nucleotide sequence: TGTGCCAGCAGTCGACTTGGGAACCGGGGGGAGCTGTTTTTT.

The rearrangement joins TRBV27 to TRBJ2-7, with 10 bases identical to TRBD1. V lost 2 bases and J lost 5; bases outside the gene matches: 6. Per germline, CDR1 MNHEY and CDR2 SMNVEV (reference sequence). The CDR3 contains 15 residues. The CDR3 loop reads CASSLPGQGKNEQYF. CDR3 DNA sequence: TGTGCCAGCAGTTTACCGGGACAGGGGAAGAACGAGCAGTACTTC.

The V and J genes are TRBV11-2 and TRBJ2-1, with D uncertain. CDR1 SGHAT and CDR2 FQNNGV come from the germline V gene. This CDR3 region has 14 residues. The V end lost 0 bases, the J end lost 10 bases, and 13 bases lay between the germline ends. In nucleotides, the CDR3 is TGTGCCAGCAGCTTAGAAGTATCGGCCTGGGAGCAGTTCTTC. Encoded protein: CASSLEVSAWEQFF.

The rearrangement links TRBV21-1 to TRBJ2-2; the table's D call, TRBD1, has no DNA check behind it. TRBV21-1 is recorded as a pseudogene. The CDR3 length is 17 residues. This CDR3 reads CASSKFGRTQNTGELFF. The CDR3 DNA is TGTGCCAGCAGCAAATTCGGTCGGACACAGAACACCGGGGAGCTGTTTTTT.

The V and J genes are TRBV7-3 and TRBJ2-6; 8 nucleotides line up with TRBD1. CDR1 is SGHTA and CDR2 is FQGTGA in the germline V gene. The junction had 5 bases not matched to a gene; V was cut back by 2 bases and J by 2 bases. CDR3 length equals 17 residues. The CDR3 protein is CASSLLGQGAGANVLTF. In nucleotides, the CDR3 is TGTGCCAGCAGCTTACTAGGACAGGGCGCTGGGGCCAACGTCCTGACTTTC.

The V and J genes are TRBV19 and TRBJ1-2, with 7 nucleotides matching TRBD1. J was trimmed by 8 bases and V by 3 bases; bases with no gene match: 12. The CDR3 covers 15 residues. In germline, CDR1 is LNHDA, CDR2 SQIVND (reference sequence). The CDR3 loop reads CASSIPDRTLVGYTF. The DNA for the CDR3 is TGTGCCAGTAGTATCCCGGACAGGACGCTTGTAGGCTACACCTTC.

The chain is built from TRBV12-3 or TRBV12-4 and TRBJ2-7; TRBD2 might be the D (5 bases). Trimming pared 6 bases from V and 3 bases from J, leaving 9 bases between. CDR3 length: 12 amino acids. The DNA for the CDR3 is TGTGCCAGCAGGGGAGATATCTACGAGCAGTACTTC. Amino acids: CASRGDIYEQYF.

The V call is TRBV4-1, the J call TRBJ1-2, with D possibly TRBD1 on 5 matching bases. This CDR3 has 16 amino acids. The V end was cut by 4 bases, the J end by 8 bases, with 23 bases between. Per germline, CDR1 MGHRA and CDR2 YSYEKL. CDR3 sequence reads: CASSRLMERGRGGYTF. The CDR3 DNA is TGCGCCAGCAGCCGCCTAATGGAGAGAGGCCGGGGCGGCTACACCTTC.

The chain joins TRBV12-3 or TRBV12-4 to TRBJ1-6; D gene unclear. Trimming pared 0 bases from V and 7 bases from J, leaving 7 bases between. The CDR3 runs to 14 residues. In DNA form, the CDR3 reads TGTGCCAGCAGTTTAGCCCGACCAAATTCACCCCTCCACTTT. This sequence encodes CASSLARPNSPLHF.

J is TRBJ1-1 and V is TRBV29-1; D not resolved. The germline gives CDR1 SQVTM, CDR2 ANQGSEA. Between the trimmed V and J ends, which lost 4 bases and 0 bases, there was a span of 12 bases. The CDR3 loop spans 14 amino acids. For the CDR3, the DNA is TGCAGCGTTGTCGTAGGAGCAATGAACACTGAAGCTTTCTTT. Its protein product is CSVVVGAMNTEAFF.

The chain uses TRBV19 and TRBJ1-5, with D perhaps matching TRBD1 (6 bases). CDR3 length: 12 residues. Germline V gene data show CDR1 as LNHDA and CDR2 as SQIVND (reference sequence). V was shortened by 3 bases and J by 11 bases, with 11 bases between the two germline ends. CDR3 DNA: TGTGCCAGTAGTATGGGGGGGCGGGCCCAGCATTTT. Translating it yields CASSMGGRAQHF. Full variable domain (missing parts from reference TRBV19 and TRBJ1-5): DGGITQSPKYLFRKEGQNVTLSCEQNLNHDAMYWYRQDPGQGLRLIYYSQIVNDFQKGDIAEGYSVSREKKESFPLTVTSAQKNPTAFYLCASSMGGRAQHFGDGTRLSIL.

V and J are TRBV6-2 or TRBV6-3 and TRBJ2-1; the match to TRBD1 covers 8 bases. The CDR3 loop spans 16 amino acids. CDR1 is MNHEY, CDR2 SVGEGT, per germline. J gave up 10 bases and V 4 bases, and 15 bases lay outside the gene matches. The CDR3: CASSSKDRVGLREQFF. Written as DNA, the CDR3 is TGTGCCAGCAGTTCCAAGGACAGGGTTGGACTTCGCGAGCAGTTCTTC.

The chain uses TRBV6-1 and TRBJ2-1; D not resolved. The CDR3 loop spans 13 amino acids. In germline, CDR1 is MNHNS, CDR2 SASEGT. Trimming left V 4 bases short and J 1 base short, with 5 bases between. For the CDR3, the DNA is TGTGCCAGCAGTGCCGGGTCCTACAATGAGCAGTTCTTC. Translation gives CASSAGSYNEQFF.

The J gene is TRBJ1-1, the V gene TRBV6-5; D call uncertain. Germline CDR1 MNHEY, CDR2 SVGAGI. V was trimmed by 7 bases and J by 4 bases, leaving 13 bases between them. The CDR3 has 13 amino acids. CDR3 residues: CASIGMGLTEAFF. As DNA, the CDR3 is TGTGCCAGCATTGGGATGGGTCTCACTGAAGCTTTCTTT.

As to this clonotype: One end of the junction fails to match germline, which may point to a read error. This chain joins TRBV29-1 and TRBJ1-2; TRBD1 is a possible D gene (6 bases). The V gene's germline CDR1 is SQVTM and CDR2 ANQGSEA. This CDR3 spans 13 amino acids. CDR3 loop: CSVGVGGGYGHTF. The CDR3 nucleotides read TGCAGCGTTGGGGTAGGGGGAGGCTATGGCCACACCTTC.

This clonotype appeared once. This chain connects TRBV30 to TRBJ1-6; no clear D gene. CDR3 size: 17 residues. CDR1 is GTSNPN, CDR2 SVGIG, per germline (reference sequence). V lost 0 bases and J 5 bases, leaving 17 bases between the germline ends. The CDR3 nucleotides are TGTGCCTGGAGTGTATGGGCCCCCGGAACTAATAATTCACCCCTCCACTTT. The encoded protein is CAWSVWAPGTNNSPLHF.

The chain is built from TRBV4-1 and TRBJ2-5, with 7 bases aligning to TRBD2. CDR1 and CDR2 from the germline V gene are MGHRA and YSYEKL. The CDR3 length is 16 residues. Germline trimming cut 5 bases from V and 2 bases from J; bases unmatched to any gene: 11. The chain's CDR3 is CASSARTASGQETQYF. The CDR3 DNA reads as TGCGCCAGCAGCGCCCGGACGGCTAGCGGACAAGAGACCCAGTACTTC.

The chain has TRBV14 and TRBJ2-4; 12 nucleotides match TRBD2. CDR3 length: 19 amino acids. With V trimmed by 0 bases and J by 0 bases, 6 bases remained unmatched. Per germline, CDR1 SGHDN and CDR2 FVKESK. The CDR3 DNA reads as TGTGCCAGCAGCCAAGATCCAGCTAGCGGGGGGGGAGCCAAAAACATTCAGTACTTC. As protein: CASSQDPASGGGAKNIQYF.

This chain connects TRBV18 to TRBJ1-1; 7 nucleotides align to TRBD1. V shed 3 bases and J 10 bases; nucleotides not matched to a gene: 11. The CDR3 loop spans 14 amino acids. Germline CDR1 reads KGHSH; CDR2 reads LQKENI. The CDR3 loop is CASSPQGEVFVAFF. CDR3 sequence (DNA): TGTGCCAGCTCACCTCAGGGGGAGGTTTTTGTAGCTTTCTTT. Together with reference TRBV18 and TRBJ1-1, the CDR3 gives the full variable domain: NAGVMQNPRHLVRRRGQEARLRCSPMKGHSHVYWYRQLPEEGLKFMVYLQKENIIDESGMPKERFSAEFPKEGPSILRIQQVVRGDSAAYFCASSPQGEVFVAFFGQGTRLTVV.

This clonotype was detected only once. The chain carries TRBV20-1 and TRBJ2-7, with 7 bases lining up with TRBD1. V lost 0 bases, J lost 0 bases, and 11 bases stayed unmatched. The V gene's germline CDR1 is DFQATT and CDR2 SNEGSKA (reference sequence). This CDR3 is built from 17 residues. As DNA, the CDR3 is TGCAGTGCTAGAGATTTCGATGGGAGACAGGGCTCCTACGAGCAGTACTTC. Amino acid sequence: CSARDFDGRQGSYEQYF.

CDR3 sequence: CASSLVLQGGIGNTIYF. Here the CDR3 DNA reads TGCGCCAGCAGCTTGGTATTGCAGGGTGGTATCGGAAACACCATATATTTT. V is TRBV5-1 and J is TRBJ1-3, with D perhaps matching TRBD1 (5 bases). Between the trimmed V and J ends, which lost 0 bases and 4 bases, there was a span of 17 bases. This CDR3 comprises 17 residues. Germline CDR1 reads SGHRS; CDR2 reads YFSETQ.

The chain is built from TRBV20-1 and TRBJ2-3; D is unresolved. V lost 5 bases to trimming and J lost 0 bases, with 6 bases between them. This CDR3 contains 12 residues. Germline V gene data show CDR1 as DFQATT and CDR2 as SNEGSKA (reference sequence). The CDR3, as DNA: TGCAGTGCTCAATACAGCACAGATACGCAGTATTTT. It translates to CSAQYSTDTQYF.

V is TRBV12-3 or TRBV12-4 and J is TRBJ2-5; 14 bases are shared with TRBD2. The CDR3 runs 20 residues. J was trimmed by 5 bases and V by 6 bases; bases with no gene match: 20. The chain's CDR3 is CASRDTTWTSGRRWKETQYF. The CDR3 DNA follows: TGTGCCAGCAGAGATACGACCTGGACTAGCGGGAGGAGATGGAAGGAGACCCAGTACTTC.

The chain joins TRBV12-3 or TRBV12-4 to TRBJ2-2; D may correspond to TRBD1 or TRBD2 (6 bases each). This CDR3 contains 15 residues. V dropped 3 bases and J dropped 3 bases, with 11 bases sitting between them. The DNA of the CDR3 is TGTGCCAGCAGTTTTGGGGGGCTTGACACCGGGGAGCTGTTTTTT. Protein sequence: CASSFGGLDTGELFF.

In this sample, this clonotype turned up a few times. The chain uses TRBV19 and TRBJ1-5; D remains unclear. The CDR3 extends over 12 amino acids. CDR1 LNHDA and CDR2 SQIVND come from the germline V gene (reference sequence). The V end lost 5 bases, the J end lost 5 bases, and 7 bases lay between the germline ends. The CDR3 DNA reads TGTGCCAGTAGTTGGGCGGATCAGCCCCAGCATTTT. Its protein is CASSWADQPQHF. Looking up the rest from reference TRBV19 and TRBJ1-5 gives the full variable domain: DGGITQSPKYLFRKEGQNVTLSCEQNLNHDAMYWYRQDPGQGLRLIYYSQIVNDFQKGDIAEGYSVSREKKESFPLTVTSAQKNPTAFYLCASSWADQPQHFGDGTRLSIL.